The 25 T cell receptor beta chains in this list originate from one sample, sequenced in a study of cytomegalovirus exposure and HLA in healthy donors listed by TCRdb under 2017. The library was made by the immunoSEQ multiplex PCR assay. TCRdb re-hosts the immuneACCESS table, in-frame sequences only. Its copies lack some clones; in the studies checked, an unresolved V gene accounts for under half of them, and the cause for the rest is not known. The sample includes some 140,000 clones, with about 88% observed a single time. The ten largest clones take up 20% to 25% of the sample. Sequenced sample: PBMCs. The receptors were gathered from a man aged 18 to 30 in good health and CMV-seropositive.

In DNA, the CDR3 is TGTGCCAGCAGCTTAGTTGCAGGGGGCAGTTACGAGCAGTACTTC. It translates to CASSLVAGGSYEQYF. The chain joins TRBV11-2 to TRBJ2-7, with 8 bases aligning to TRBD1. CDR3 length: 15 amino acids. V shed 1 base and J 4 bases; nucleotides not matched to a gene: 6. The germline gives CDR1 SGHAT, CDR2 FQNNGV.

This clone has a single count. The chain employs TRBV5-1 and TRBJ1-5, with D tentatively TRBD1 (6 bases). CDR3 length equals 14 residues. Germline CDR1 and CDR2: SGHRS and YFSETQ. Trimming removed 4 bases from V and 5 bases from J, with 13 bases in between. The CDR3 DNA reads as TGCGCCAGCAGCCCTGGAGGGGGGGATCAGCCCCAGCATTTT. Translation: CASSPGGGDQPQHF.

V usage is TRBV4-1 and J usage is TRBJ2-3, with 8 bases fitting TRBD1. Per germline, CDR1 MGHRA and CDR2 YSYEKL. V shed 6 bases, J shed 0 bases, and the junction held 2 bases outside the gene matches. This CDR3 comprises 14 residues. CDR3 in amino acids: CASRTGASTDTQYF. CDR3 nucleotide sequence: TGCGCCAGCAGGACAGGGGCAAGCACAGATACGCAGTATTTT.

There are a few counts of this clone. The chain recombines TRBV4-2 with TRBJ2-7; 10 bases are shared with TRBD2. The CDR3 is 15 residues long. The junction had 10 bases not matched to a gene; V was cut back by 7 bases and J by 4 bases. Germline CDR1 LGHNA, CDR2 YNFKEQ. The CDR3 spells CASTQHLAGAYEQYF. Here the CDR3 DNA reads TGTGCCAGCACCCAGCACCTAGCGGGAGCGTACGAGCAGTACTTC.

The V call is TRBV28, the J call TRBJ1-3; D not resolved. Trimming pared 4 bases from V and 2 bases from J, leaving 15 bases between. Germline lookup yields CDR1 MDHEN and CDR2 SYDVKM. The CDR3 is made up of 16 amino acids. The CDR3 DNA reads TGTGCCAGCAGTTCCCCGGGAGACTTGACTGGAAACACCATATATTTT. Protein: CASSSPGDLTGNTIYF.

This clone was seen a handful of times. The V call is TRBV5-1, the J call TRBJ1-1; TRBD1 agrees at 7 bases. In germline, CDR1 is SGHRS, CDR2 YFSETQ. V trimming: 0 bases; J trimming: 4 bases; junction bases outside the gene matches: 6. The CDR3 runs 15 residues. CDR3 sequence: CASSLGPTGATEAFF. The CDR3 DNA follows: TGCGCCAGCAGCTTGGGCCCTACAGGGGCCACTGAAGCTTTCTTT.

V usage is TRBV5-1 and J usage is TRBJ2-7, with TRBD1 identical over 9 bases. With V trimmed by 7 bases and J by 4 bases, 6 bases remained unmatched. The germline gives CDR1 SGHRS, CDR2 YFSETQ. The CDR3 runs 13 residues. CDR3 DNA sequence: TGCGCCAGCTCCGGGACAGGGCTTTACGAGCAGTACTTC. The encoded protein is CASSGTGLYEQYF. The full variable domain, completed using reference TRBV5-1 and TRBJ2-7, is KAGVTQTPRYLIKTRGQQVTLSCSPISGHRSVSWYQQTPGQGLQFLFEYFSETQRNKGNFPGRFSGRQFSNSRSEMNVSTLELGDSALYLCASSGTGLYEQYFGPGTRLTVT.

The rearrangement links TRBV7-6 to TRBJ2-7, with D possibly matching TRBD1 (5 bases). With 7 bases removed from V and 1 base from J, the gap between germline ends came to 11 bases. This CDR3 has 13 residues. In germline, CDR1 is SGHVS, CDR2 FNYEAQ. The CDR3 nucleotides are TGTGCCAGCACACCGACAGATTCCTACGAGCAGTACTTC. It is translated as CASTPTDSYEQYF.

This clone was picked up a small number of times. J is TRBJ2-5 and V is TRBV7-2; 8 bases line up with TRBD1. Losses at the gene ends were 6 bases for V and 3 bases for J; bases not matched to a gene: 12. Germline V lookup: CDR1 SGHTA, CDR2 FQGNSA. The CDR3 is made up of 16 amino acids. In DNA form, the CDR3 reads TGTGCCAGCAGACATCGGACAGGGTCGAGGGAAGAGACCCAGTACTTC. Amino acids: CASRHRTGSREETQYF.

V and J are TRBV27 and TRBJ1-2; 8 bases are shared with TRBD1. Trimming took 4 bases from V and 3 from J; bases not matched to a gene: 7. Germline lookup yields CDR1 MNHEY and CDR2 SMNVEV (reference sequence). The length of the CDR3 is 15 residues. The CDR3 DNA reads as TGTGCCAGCAGTTCCCAGGGGGCTCTGGACTATGGCTACACCTTC. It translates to CASSSQGALDYGYTF.

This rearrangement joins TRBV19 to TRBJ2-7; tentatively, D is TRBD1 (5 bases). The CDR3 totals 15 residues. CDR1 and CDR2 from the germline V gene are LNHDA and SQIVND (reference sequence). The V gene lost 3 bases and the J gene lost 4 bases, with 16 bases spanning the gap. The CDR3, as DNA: TGTGCCAGTAGTATTGGAGCTGTAGACAGATACGAGCAGTACTTC. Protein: CASSIGAVDRYEQYF.

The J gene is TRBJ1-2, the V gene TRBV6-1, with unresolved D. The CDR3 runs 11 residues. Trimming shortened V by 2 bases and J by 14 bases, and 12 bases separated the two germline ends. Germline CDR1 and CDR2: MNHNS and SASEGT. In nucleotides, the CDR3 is TGTGCCAGCAGTGAAATCCGGGGAGGGACCTTC. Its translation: CASSEIRGGTF.

CDR3 region: CASSLGTANYEQYF. DNA of the CDR3: TGTGCCAGCAGCCTTGGGACAGCAAACTACGAGCAGTACTTC. This chain connects TRBV7-3 to TRBJ2-7, with 7 positions matching TRBD1. The CDR3 runs to 14 residues. J lost 3 bases, V lost 5 bases, and 7 bases had no gene match. CDR1 and CDR2 from the germline V gene are SGHTA and FQGTGA.

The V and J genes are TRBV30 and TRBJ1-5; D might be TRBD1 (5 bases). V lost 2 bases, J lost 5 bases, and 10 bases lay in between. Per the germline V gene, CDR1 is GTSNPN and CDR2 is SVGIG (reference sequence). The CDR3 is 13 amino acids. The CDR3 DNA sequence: TGTGCCTGGAGTTGGGGGGAGTATCAGCCCCAGCATTTT. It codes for CAWSWGEYQPQHF.

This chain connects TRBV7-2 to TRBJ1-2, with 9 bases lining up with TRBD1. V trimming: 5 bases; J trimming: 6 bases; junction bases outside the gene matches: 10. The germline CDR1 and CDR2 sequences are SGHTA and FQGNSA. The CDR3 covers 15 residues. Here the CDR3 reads CASSPYRTGEDGYTF. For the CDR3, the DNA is TGTGCCAGCAGCCCCTATCGGACAGGGGAAGATGGCTACACCTTC.

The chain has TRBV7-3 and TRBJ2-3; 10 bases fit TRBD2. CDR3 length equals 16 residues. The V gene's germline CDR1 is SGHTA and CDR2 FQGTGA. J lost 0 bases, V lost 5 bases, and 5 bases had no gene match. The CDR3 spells CASSERGGPSTDTQYF. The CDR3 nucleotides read TGTGCCAGCAGCGAGCGGGGGGGCCCTAGCACAGATACGCAGTATTTT.

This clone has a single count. Here the CDR3 reads CASSLRTGINYGYTF. In nucleotides, the CDR3 is TGTGCCAGCAGCCTAAGGACAGGGATTAACTATGGCTACACCTTC. The chain carries TRBV5-8 and TRBJ1-2, with 8 bases fitting TRBD1. Germline assignment: CDR1 SGHTS and CDR2 YDEGEE. The CDR3 has 15 amino acids. The J segment lost 1 base and the V segment lost 4 bases, leaving 6 bases of the junction unmatched. Complete variable domain (other parts from reference TRBV5-8 and TRBJ1-2): EAGVTQSPTHLIKTRGQQATLRCSPISGHTSVYWYQQALGLGLQFLLWYDEGEERNRGNFPPRFSGRQFPNYSSELNVNALELEDSALYLCASSLRTGINYGYTFGSGTRLTVV.

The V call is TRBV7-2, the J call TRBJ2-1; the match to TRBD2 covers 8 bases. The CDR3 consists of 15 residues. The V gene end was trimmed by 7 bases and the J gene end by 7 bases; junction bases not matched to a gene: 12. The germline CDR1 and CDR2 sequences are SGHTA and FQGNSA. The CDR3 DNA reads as TGTGCCAGCAAGGTCAGGGTAGCGGGGCGGAATGAGCAGTTCTTC. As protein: CASKVRVAGRNEQFF.

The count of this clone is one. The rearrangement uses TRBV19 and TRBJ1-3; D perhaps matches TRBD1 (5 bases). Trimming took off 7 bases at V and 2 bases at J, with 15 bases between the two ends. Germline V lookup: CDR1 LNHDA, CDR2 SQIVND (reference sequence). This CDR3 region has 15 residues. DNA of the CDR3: TGTGCCAGTATAGCCTCCGGGGGGGCTGGAAACACCATATATTTT. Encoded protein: CASIASGGAGNTIYF.

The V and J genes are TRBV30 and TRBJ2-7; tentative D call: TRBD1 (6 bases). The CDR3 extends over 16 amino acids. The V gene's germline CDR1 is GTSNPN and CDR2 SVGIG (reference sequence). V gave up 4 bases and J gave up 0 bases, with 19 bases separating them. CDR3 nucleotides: TGTGCCTGGAACAACCTCGGGACAAAAGACTCCTACGAGCAGTACTTC. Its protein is CAWNNLGTKDSYEQYF.

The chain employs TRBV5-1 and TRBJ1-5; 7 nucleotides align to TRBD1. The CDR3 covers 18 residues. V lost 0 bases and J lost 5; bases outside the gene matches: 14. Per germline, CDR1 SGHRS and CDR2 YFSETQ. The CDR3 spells CASSLGYSTTGSYQPQHF. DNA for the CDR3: TGCGCCAGCAGCTTGGGCTATTCAACGACAGGGTCTTATCAGCCCCAGCATTTT.

The CDR3: CASSFGIGRTEAFF. For the CDR3, the DNA is TGTGCCAGCAGCTTCGGGATTGGGCGCACTGAAGCTTTCTTT. The V call is TRBV5-6, the J call TRBJ1-1; D is undetermined. The CDR3 loop spans 14 amino acids. Trimming took 2 bases from V and 4 from J, leaving 12 bases between them. CDR1 and CDR2 from the germline V gene are SGHDT and YYEEEE.

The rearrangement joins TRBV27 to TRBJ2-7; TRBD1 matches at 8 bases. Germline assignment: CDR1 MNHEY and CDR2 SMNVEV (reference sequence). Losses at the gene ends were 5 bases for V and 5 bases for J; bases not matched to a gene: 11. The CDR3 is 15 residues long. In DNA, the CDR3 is TGTGCCAGCAGTCCCAGACGGACAGGGTGGGACGAGCAGTACTTC. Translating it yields CASSPRRTGWDEQYF.

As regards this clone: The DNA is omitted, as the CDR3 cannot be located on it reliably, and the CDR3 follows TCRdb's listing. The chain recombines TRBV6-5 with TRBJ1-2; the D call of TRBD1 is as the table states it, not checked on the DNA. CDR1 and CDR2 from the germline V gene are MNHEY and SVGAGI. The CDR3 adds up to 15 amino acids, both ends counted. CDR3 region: CASTPGTFGSGGYTF.

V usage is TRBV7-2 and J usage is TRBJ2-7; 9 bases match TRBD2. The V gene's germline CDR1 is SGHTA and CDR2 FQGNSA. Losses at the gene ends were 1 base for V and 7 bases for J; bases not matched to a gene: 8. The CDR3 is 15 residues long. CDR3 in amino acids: CASSLGVAGGYEQYF. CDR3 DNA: TGTGCCAGCAGCTTAGGTGTCGCGGGAGGGTATGAGCAGTACTTC.